A selection of T cell receptor beta chains follows, all from one sample in a study of blood T cell repertoires in COVID-19. TCRdb's table, derived via immunoSEQ multiplex PCR, lists solely in-frame clones and lacks some. The table records about 190,000 clones, less than 80% of them present only once. Input material: peripheral blood. These receptors all stem from a man aged 45-65 years who had recovered from COVID-19. Both conserved end residues are part of each CDR3. The D gene is left open where the match is weak. Clone sizes are given selectively: once, few, many, or a class where the clone is expanded.

d_call j_call v_call clone_size cdr3_nt cdr3_aa
- TRBJ2-7 TRBV12-3/TRBV12-4 - TGTGCCAGCAGTTTACATGCCAGGGTCCGTCAGTACTTC CASSLHARVRQYF
- TRBJ2-2 TRBV7-3 - TGTGCCAGCAGCCTAGGCGGAGCGAACACCGGGGAGCTGTTTTTT CASSLGGANTGELFF
TRBD1 TRBJ2-2 TRBV6-5 - TGTGCCAGCAGCCGGGGACAGGGAACCGGGGAGCTGTTTTTT CASSRGQGTGELFF
TRBD1 TRBJ2-2 TRBV5-6 - TGTGCCAGCAGCTTGGCCCCAGGGGGCGGAATCGGGGAGCTGTTTTTT CASSLAPGGGIGELFF
- TRBJ2-7 TRBV9 once TGTGCCAGCAGCCAAGAGGGCCTTTCTTCCTACGAGCAGTACTTC CASSQEGLSSYEQYF
TRBD1 TRBJ2-7 TRBV27 - TGTGCCAGCAGTTCCGGGACAGGACCCTACGAGCAGTACTTC CASSSGTGPYEQYF
- TRBJ2-5 TRBV29-1 - TGCAGCGTAGACACTAGTAATCAAGAGACCCAGTACTTC CSVDTSNQETQYF
- TRBJ1-4 TRBV28 - TGTGCCAGCAGAGGACAGGAAAAACTGTTTTTT CASRGQEKLFF
- TRBJ1-1 TRBV24-1 - TGTGCCACCAGTGCCATCGGGAACACTGAAGCTTTCTTT CATSAIGNTEAFF
- TRBJ2-7 TRBV19 - TGTGCCAGTAGTCTGACAGGAAACGTTCAATCCATTTACTTC CASSLTGNVQSIYF
- TRBJ1-1 TRBV7-2 - TGTGCCAGCAGCAAAGCGGGGCGCGGGAACACTGAAGCTTTCTTT CASSKAGRGNTEAFF
- TRBJ2-1 TRBV28 - TGTGCCAGTAACGCAGGGTCGTCTGAGCAGTTCTTC CASNAGSSEQFF
- TRBJ2-3 TRBV30 - TGTGCCTGGAGGACGGGGTCACCGGCAGATACGCAGTATTTT CAWRTGSPADTQYF
- TRBJ2-7 TRBV11-2 - TGTGCCAGCAGCCAGTCCCACCAGTCCTACGAGCAGTACTTC CASSQSHQSYEQYF
- TRBJ2-7 TRBV5-4 - TGTGCCAGCAGCTTTGATCAGGTAAAGCAGTACTTC CASSFDQVKQYF
- TRBJ1-1 TRBV2 once TGTGCCAGCCGAGTGAACACTGAAGCTTTCTTT CASRVNTEAFF
- TRBJ1-6 TRBV6-5 - TGTGCCAGCAGTTTGGACATAAGCTATTCACCCCTCCACTTT CASSLDISYSPLHF
TRBD2 TRBJ2-7 TRBV5-1 few TGCGCCAGCAGCCCGAGGACTAGCGACTACGAGCAGTACTTC CASSPRTSDYEQYF
- TRBJ2-1 TRBV27 once TGTGCCAGCAGTTCTCCCTCCTACAATGAGCAGTTCTTC CASSSPSYNEQFF
- TRBJ2-5 TRBV5-1 - TGCGCCAGCAGCCCCGGAGTGGAGGAGACCCAGTACTTC CASSPGVEETQYF
- TRBJ2-2 TRBV29-1 - TGCAGCGGGAAGAAGACTTTCACCGGGGAGCTGTTTTTT CSGKKTFTGELFF
TRBD1 TRBJ1-1 TRBV11-2 few TGTGCCAGCAGCGTCAACCGGGACAGCACTGAAGCTTTCTTT CASSVNRDSTEAFF
TRBD2 TRBJ2-7 TRBV7-8 - TGTGCCAGCAGCATAGCGGGAGGACGAAATTACGAGCAGTACTTC CASSIAGGRNYEQYF
- TRBJ2-1 TRBV4-2 - TGTGCCAGCAGCCAAGTCGGGGGTTCCGATGAGCAGTTCTTC CASSQVGGSDEQFF
TRBD1 TRBJ1-2 TRBV7-8 - TGTGCCAGCAGCCTCATGGGACAGGGAAACTATGGCTACACCTTC CASSLMGQGNYGYTF
TRBD2 TRBJ2-1 TRBV9 - TGTGCCAGCAGCGTAGCCCCATCTAGCGGGCTATCCTACAATGAGCAGTTCTTC CASSVAPSSGLSYNEQFF
- TRBJ2-5 TRBV11-2 - TGTGCCAGCAGCCCGTTTATGGAGACCCAGTACTTC CASSPFMETQYF
TRBD2 TRBJ2-1 TRBV4-1 - TGCGCCAGCAGCCAACCCTTGACTAGCGGAGATTACAATGAGCAGTTCTTC CASSQPLTSGDYNEQFF
TRBD2 TRBJ2-7 TRBV13 - TGTGCCAGCAGCCCCTACACTAGCGGGACCAACTACGAGCAGTACTTC CASSPYTSGTNYEQYF
TRBD2 TRBJ2-2 TRBV11-3 - TGTGCCAGCAGCCGAGGACTAGCGGGGACCGGGGAGCTGTTTTTT CASSRGLAGTGELFF
TRBD1 TRBJ2-1 TRBV7-8 - TGTGCCAGCAGGCCCCCGGGACAGGGCTACAATGAGCAGTTCTTC CASRPPGQGYNEQFF
TRBD1 TRBJ1-1 TRBV5-6 - TGTGCCAGCTACCACTCACGCTGGACAGGGAACACTGAAGCTTTCTTT CASYHSRWTGNTEAFF
TRBD2 TRBJ2-1 TRBV4-1 - TGCGCCAGCAGCCAAGGCCTACTAGCGATCGGTAATGAGCAGTTCTTC CASSQGLLAIGNEQFF
TRBD2 TRBJ2-7 TRBV19 - TGTGCCAGTAGTATAGAGGCGACTAGCGGGAGGACCGTCTCCTACGAGCAGTACTTC CASSIEATSGRTVSYEQYF
- TRBJ1-1 TRBV30 - TGTGCCTGGGACCCAGGCGAAGGCACTGAAGCTTTCTTT CAWDPGEGTEAFF
TRBD1 TRBJ1-5 TRBV6-5 few TGTGCCAGCACAGGGGGCGCGGGCCAGCCCCAGCATTTT CASTGGAGQPQHF
TRBD1 TRBJ1-1 TRBV7-9 - TGTGCCAGCAATCATCAGGGGGCGAACACTGAAGCTTTCTTT CASNHQGANTEAFF
- TRBJ2-1 TRBV24-1 few TGTGCCACCAGTGCCCAAGGGCGCGGGAAGGCCGGAAGCTCCTACAATGAGCAGTTCTTC CATSAQGRGKAGSSYNEQFF
TRBD2 TRBJ2-3 TRBV7-2 - TGTGCCAGCAGCCGTAGACTAGCGCGAAGCACAGATACGCAGTATTTT CASSRRLARSTDTQYF
- TRBJ2-5 TRBV7-8 - TGTGCCAGCAGCTTAGGTGGCAAATCCCAAGAGACCCAGTACTTC CASSLGGKSQETQYF
- TRBJ1-2 TRBV18 - TGTGCCAGCTCACCTCGGGGGGGGCGCAGCTATGGCTACACCTTC CASSPRGGRSYGYTF
- TRBJ2-2 TRBV19 - TGTGCCAGTAAGGTAGGGGTCTTTGACCGAGACACCGGGGAGCTGTTTTTT CASKVGVFDRDTGELFF
- TRBJ2-1 TRBV7-8 once TGTGCCAGCAGCCCCCTCCGGTTTTGGGCCCAGAATGAGCAGTTCTTC CASSPLRFWAQNEQFF
- TRBJ1-4 TRBV6-5 - TGTGCCAGCAGTTACTCGATCGGGAAGGAAAAACTGTTTTTT CASSYSIGKEKLFF
TRBD1 TRBJ1-1 TRBV29-1 - TGCAGCGTTGACGGGGACAGACTGAACACTGAAGCTTTCTTT CSVDGDRLNTEAFF
- TRBJ1-2 TRBV19 - TGTGCCAGCCGGAGGACGGTGGGCTATGGCTACACCTTC CASRRTVGYGYTF
TRBD2 TRBJ2-7 TRBV5-1 few TGCGCCAGCAGCTTAGCGGGACGGAGGGACGAGCAGTACTTC CASSLAGRRDEQYF
- TRBJ2-2 TRBV7-3 - TGTGCCAGCAGCTCCACAACAGGGAACACCGGGGAGCTGTTTTTT CASSSTTGNTGELFF
- TRBJ1-2 TRBV9 few TGTGCCAGCAGCGCGGACAGCTATGGCTACACCTTC CASSADSYGYTF
- TRBJ1-2 TRBV4-2 - TGTGCCAGCAGCCCCCATGTAGCCGCGGCTAACTATGGCTACACCTTC CASSPHVAAANYGYTF
TRBD2 TRBJ2-7 TRBV2 - TGTGCCAGCTCCCTCTCCCTGACTAGCGGGAGGGCCTCCGAGCAGTACTTC CASSLSLTSGRASEQYF
- TRBJ2-3 TRBV30 - TGTGCCTGGAGTGCGGACATCACAGATACGCAGTATTTT CAWSADITDTQYF
TRBD2 TRBJ2-1 TRBV23-1 - TGCGCCAGCAGCCGGGCTAGCGGCTTTTACAATGAGCAGTTCTTC CASSRASGFYNEQFF
TRBD1 TRBJ2-7 TRBV6-5 - TGTGCCAGCAGTTACTCGATTTTCCAGGGGGCCTACGAGCAGTACTTC CASSYSIFQGAYEQYF
TRBD1 TRBJ1-1 TRBV28 - TGTGCCAGCAGTGTACCCAGTAGGGGGCATGAAGCTTTCTTT CASSVPSRGHEAFF
- TRBJ2-1 TRBV6-2/TRBV6-3 - TGTGCCAGCAGTTTGACACAGGGAAAGCAGTTCTTC CASSLTQGKQFF
- TRBJ2-5 TRBV13 once TGTGCCAGCAGCTTACTAGCGAGAGGGGAGACCCAGTACTTC CASSLLARGETQYF
TRBD1 TRBJ1-6 TRBV30 - TGTGCCTGGAGGGACAGGGATGATTCACCCCTCCACTTT CAWRDRDDSPLHF
- TRBJ1-4 TRBV5-4 - TGTGCCAGCAGCTTGGGGGGCGGACTAAATGAAAAACTGTTTTTT CASSLGGGLNEKLFF
- TRBJ2-1 TRBV10-3 - TGTGCCATCAGCCCCCCACTAGGGGGACACTACAATGAGCAGTTCTTC CAISPPLGGHYNEQFF